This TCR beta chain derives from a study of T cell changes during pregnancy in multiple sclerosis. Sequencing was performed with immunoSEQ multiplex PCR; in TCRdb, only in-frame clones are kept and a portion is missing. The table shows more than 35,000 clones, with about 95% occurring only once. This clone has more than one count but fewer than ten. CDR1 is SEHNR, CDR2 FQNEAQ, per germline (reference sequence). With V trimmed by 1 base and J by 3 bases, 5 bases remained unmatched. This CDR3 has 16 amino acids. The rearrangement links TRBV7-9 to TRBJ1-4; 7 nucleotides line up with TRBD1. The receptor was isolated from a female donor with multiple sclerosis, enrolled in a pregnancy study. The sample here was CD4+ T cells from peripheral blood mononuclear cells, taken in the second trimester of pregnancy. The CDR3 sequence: CASSLGLGQSNEKLFF. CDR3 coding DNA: TGTGCCAGCAGCTTAGGGCTGGGACAGTCTAATGAAAAACTGTTTTTT.